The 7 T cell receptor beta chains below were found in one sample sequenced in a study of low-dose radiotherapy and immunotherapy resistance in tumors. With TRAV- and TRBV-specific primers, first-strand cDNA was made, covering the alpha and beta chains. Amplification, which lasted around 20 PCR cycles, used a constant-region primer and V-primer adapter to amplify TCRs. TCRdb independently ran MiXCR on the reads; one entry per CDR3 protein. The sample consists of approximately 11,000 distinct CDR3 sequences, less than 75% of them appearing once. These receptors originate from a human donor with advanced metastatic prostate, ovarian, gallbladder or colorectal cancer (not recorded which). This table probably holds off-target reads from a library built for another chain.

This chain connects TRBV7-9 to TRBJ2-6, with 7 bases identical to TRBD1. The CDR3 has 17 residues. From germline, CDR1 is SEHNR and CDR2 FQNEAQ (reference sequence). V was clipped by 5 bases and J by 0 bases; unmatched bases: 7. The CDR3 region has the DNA TGTGCCAGCAGCCCCAGGGGGAACCACTCTGGGGCCAACGTCCTGACTTTC. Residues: CASSPRGNHSGANVLTF.

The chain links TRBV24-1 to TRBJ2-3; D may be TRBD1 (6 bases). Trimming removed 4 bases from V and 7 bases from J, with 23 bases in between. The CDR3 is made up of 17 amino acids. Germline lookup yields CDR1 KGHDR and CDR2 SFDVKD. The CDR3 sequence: CATSDERNRDTFYTQYF. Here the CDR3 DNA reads TGTGCCACCAGTGACGAAAGAAACCGGGACACCTTCTATACGCAGTATTTT.

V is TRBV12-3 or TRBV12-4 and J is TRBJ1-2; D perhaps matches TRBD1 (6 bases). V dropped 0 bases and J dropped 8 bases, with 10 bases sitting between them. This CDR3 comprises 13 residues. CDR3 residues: CASSLAGTRGYTF. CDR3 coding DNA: TGTGCCAGCAGTTTAGCGGGGACAAGAGGCTACACCTTC.

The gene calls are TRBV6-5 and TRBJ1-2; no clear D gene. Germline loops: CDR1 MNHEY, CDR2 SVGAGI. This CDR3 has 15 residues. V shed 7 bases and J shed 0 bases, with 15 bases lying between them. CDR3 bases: TGTGCCAGCACCCGCTCCGTCGCAGCTAACTATGGCTACACCTTC. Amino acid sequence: CASTRSVAANYGYTF.

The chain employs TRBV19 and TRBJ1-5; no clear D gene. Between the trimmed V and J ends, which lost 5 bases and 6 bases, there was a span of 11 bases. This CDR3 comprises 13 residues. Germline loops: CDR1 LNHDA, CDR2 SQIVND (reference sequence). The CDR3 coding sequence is TGTGCCAGTAGTCCGCTGATCGCTCAGCCCCAGCATTTT. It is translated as CASSPLIAQPQHF.

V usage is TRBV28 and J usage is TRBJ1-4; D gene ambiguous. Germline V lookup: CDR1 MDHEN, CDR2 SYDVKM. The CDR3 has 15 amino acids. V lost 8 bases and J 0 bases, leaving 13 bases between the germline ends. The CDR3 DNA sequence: TGTGCCAGCTCTAACAGTGCAGCAACTAATGAAAAACTGTTTTTT. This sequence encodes CASSNSAATNEKLFF.

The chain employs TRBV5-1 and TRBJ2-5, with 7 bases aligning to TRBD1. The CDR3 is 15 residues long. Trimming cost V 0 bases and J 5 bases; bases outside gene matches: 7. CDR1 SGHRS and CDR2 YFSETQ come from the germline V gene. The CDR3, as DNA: TGCGCCAGCAGCTTGGGTGACAGGGCCGCGGAGACCCAGTACTTC. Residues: CASSLGDRAAETQYF.